There are many counts of the clone carrying this T cell receptor beta chain. The data derive from a study of T cells in Graves' hyperthyroidism and ophthalmopathy. Each 10 ml fresh peripheral blood draw supplied the PBMCs. This CDR3 has 14 amino acids. The junction had 5 bases not matched to a gene; V was cut back by 5 bases and J by 3 bases. CDR1 is MDHEN, CDR2 SYDVKM, per germline. Amplified regions were TCR beta CDR3 sequences from RNA transcripts. When the TCR CDR3 underwent first-round RT-PCR, the HTBI primer set was used. TCRdb reprocessed the multiplex PCR reads with MiXCR, giving one entry per CDR3 protein. The top ten hold more than 25% of the sample, which has a few hundred thousand distinct CDR3 sequences, around 20% seen once.

The rearrangement uses TRBV28 and TRBJ1-2, with 8 bases aligning to TRBD1. Sequencing input: blood. The source is a man between 18 and 29 years old with Graves' hyperthyroidism. Here the CDR3 reads CASSLPTGDYGYTF. The CDR3 DNA reads TGTGCCAGCAGTCTCCCGACAGGGGACTATGGCTACACCTTC.